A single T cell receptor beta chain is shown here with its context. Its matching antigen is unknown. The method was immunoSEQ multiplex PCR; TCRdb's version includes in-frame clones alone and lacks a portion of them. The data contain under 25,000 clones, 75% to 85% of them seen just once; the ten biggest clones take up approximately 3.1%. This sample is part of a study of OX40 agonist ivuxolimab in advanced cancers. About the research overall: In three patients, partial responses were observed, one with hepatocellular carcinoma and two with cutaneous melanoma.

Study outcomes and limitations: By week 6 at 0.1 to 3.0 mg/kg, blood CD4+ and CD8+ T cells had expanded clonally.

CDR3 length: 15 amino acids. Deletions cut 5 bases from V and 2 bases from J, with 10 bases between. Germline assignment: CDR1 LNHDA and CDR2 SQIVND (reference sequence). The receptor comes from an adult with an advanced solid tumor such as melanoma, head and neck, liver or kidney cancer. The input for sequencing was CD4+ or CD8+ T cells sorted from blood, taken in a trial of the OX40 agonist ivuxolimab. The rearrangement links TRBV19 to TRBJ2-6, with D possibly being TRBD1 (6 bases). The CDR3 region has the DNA TGTGCCAGTAGTCCCACAGGGACTGGGGCCAACGTCCTGACTTTC. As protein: CASSPTGTGANVLTF.